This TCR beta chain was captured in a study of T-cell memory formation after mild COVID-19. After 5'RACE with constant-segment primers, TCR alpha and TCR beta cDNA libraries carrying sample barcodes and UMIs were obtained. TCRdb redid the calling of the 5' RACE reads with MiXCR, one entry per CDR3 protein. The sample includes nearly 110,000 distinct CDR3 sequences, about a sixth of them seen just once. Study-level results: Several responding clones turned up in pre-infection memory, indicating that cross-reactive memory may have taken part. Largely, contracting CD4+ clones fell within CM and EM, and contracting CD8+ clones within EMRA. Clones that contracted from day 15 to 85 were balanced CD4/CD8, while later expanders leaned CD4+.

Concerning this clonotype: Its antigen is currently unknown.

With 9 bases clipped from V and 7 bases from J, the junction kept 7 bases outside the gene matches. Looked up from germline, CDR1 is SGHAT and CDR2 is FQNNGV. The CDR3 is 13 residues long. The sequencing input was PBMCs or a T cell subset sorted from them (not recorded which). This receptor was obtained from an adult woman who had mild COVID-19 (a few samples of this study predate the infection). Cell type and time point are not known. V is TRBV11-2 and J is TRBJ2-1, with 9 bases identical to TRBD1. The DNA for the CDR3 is TGTGCCAGTAAAACAGGGGGCGAGAATGAGCAGTTCTTC. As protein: CASKTGGENEQFF.